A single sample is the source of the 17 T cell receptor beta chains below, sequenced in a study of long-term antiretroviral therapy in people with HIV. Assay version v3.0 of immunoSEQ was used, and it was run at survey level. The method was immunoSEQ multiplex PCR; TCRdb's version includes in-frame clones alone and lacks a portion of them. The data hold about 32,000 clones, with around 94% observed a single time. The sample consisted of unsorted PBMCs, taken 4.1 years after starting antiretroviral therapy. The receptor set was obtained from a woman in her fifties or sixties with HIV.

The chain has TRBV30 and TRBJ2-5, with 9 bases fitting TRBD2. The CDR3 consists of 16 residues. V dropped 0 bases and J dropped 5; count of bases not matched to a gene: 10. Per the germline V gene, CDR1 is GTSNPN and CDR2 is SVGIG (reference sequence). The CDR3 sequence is CAWSVGRGGLDETQYF. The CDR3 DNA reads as TGTGCCTGGAGTGTAGGGCGGGGGGGCCTTGACGAGACCCAGTACTTC.

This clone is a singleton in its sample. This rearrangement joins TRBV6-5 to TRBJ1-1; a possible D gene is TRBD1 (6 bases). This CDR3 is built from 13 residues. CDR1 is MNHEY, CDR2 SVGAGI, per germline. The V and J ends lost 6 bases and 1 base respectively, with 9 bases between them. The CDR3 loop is CASRGQRNTEAFF. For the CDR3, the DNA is TGTGCCAGCAGAGGACAGCGGAACACTGAAGCTTTCTTT.

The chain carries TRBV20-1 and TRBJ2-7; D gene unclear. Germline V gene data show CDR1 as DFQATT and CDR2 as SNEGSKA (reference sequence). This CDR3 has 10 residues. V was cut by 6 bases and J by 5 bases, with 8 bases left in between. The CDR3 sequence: CSAWVDEQYF. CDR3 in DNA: TGCAGTGCCTGGGTGGACGAGCAGTACTTC.

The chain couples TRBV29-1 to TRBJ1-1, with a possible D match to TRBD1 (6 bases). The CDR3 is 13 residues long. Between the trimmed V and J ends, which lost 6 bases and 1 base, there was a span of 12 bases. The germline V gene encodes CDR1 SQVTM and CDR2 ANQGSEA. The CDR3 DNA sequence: TGCAGCGTCGCCACAGGGCGGAACACTGAAGCTTTCTTT. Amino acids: CSVATGRNTEAFF.

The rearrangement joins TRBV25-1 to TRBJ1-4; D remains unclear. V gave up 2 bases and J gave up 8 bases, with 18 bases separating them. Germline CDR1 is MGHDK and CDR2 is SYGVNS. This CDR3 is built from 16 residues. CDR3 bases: TGTGCCAGCAGTGAAGCTCGGGCCTCAACGGGGGAAAAACTGTTTTTT. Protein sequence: CASSEARASTGEKLFF.

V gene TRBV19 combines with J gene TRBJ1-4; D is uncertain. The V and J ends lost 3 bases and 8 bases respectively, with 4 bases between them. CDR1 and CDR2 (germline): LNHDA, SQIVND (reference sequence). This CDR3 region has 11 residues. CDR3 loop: CASSIVEKLFF. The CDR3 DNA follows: TGTGCCAGTAGTATCGTCGAAAAACTGTTTTTT.

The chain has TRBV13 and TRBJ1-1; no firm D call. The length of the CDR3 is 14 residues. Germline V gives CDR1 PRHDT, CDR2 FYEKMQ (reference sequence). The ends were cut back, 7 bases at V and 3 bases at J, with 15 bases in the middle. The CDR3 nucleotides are TGTGCCAGCACCTTGAACCCCGGGGACACTGAAGCTTTCTTT. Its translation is CASTLNPGDTEAFF.

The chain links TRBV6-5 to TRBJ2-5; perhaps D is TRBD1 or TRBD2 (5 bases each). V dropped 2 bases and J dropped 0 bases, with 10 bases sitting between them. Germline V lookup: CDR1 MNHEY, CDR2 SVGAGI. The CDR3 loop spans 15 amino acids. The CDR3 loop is CASSYTEGYQETQYF. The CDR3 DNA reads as TGTGCCAGCAGTTACACTGAGGGGTACCAAGAGACCCAGTACTTC.

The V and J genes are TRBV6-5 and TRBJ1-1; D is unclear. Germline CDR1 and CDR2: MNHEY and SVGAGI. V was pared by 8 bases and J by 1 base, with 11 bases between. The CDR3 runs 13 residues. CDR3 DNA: TGTGCCAGCGGAGCGGGAGGGAACACTGAAGCTTTCTTT. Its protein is CASGAGGNTEAFF.

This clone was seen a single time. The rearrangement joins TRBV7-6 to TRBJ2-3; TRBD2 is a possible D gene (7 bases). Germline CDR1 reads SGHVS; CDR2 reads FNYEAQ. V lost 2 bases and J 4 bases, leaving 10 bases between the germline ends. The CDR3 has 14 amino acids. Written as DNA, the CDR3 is TGTGCCAGCAGCTTAACGGGGGGCGCAGATACGCAGTATTTT. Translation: CASSLTGGADTQYF.

CDR3 region: CASSFTTTNEKLFF. The CDR3 DNA follows: TGCGCCAGCAGCTTTACAACAACTAATGAAAAACTGTTTTTT. This sequence joins TRBV5-1 and TRBJ1-4; D remains ambiguous. Trimming cost V 2 bases and J 0 bases, with 5 bases left between them. The CDR3 is 14 residues long. Germline CDR1 SGHRS, CDR2 YFSETQ.

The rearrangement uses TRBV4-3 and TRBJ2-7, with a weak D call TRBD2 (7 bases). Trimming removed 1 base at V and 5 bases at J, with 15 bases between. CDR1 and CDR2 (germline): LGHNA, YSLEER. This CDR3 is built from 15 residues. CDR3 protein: CASSQGARGADEQYF. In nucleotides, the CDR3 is TGCGCCAGCAGCCAAGGGGCTCGGGGGGCAGACGAGCAGTACTTC.

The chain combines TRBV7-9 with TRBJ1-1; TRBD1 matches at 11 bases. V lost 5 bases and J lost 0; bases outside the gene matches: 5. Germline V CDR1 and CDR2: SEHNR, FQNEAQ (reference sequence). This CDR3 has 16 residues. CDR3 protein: CASSPGTGGLNTEAFF. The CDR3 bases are TGTGCCAGCAGCCCCGGGACAGGGGGGCTGAACACTGAAGCTTTCTTT. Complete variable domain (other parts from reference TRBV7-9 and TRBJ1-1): DTGVSQNPRHKITKRGQNVTFRCDPISEHNRLYWYRQTLGQGPEFLTYFQNEAQLEKSRLLSDRFSAERPKGSFSTLEIQRTEQGDSAMYLCASSPGTGGLNTEAFFGQGTRLTVV.

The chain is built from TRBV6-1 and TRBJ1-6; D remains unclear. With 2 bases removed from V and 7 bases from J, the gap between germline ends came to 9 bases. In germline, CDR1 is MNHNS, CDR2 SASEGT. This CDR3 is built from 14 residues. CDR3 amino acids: CASSEMAANSPLHF. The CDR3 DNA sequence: TGTGCCAGCAGTGAAATGGCAGCCAATTCACCCCTCCACTTT.

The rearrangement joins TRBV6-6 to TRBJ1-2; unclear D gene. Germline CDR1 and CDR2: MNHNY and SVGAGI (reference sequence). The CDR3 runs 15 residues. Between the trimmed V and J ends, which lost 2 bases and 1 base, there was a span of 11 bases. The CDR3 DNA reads TGTGCCAGCAGTTACGGAGTCGGGTTTAACTATGGCTACACCTTC. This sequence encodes CASSYGVGFNYGYTF.

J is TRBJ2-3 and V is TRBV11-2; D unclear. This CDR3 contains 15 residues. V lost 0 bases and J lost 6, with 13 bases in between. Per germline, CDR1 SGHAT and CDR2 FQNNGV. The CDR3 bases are TGTGCCAGCAGCTTAGATTGGGCTGGTCAGGATACGCAGTATTTT. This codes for CASSLDWAGQDTQYF.

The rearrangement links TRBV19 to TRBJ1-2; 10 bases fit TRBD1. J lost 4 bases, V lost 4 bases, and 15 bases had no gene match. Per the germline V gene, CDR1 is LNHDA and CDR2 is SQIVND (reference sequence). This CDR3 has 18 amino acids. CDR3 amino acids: CASSTTPGTGDRGYGYTF. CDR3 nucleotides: TGTGCCAGTAGTACCACTCCCGGGACAGGGGACCGGGGCTATGGCTACACCTTC.